The sample holds many counts of the clone carrying this TCR beta chain. What it binds is not known. V lost 0 bases and J lost 9, with 15 bases in between. Germline V lookup: CDR1 ENHRY, CDR2 SYGVKD. The CDR3 loop spans 15 amino acids. A TCRbeta library incorporating unique molecular identifiers was prepared. In TCRdb, the PCR reads were re-called with MiXCR into one record per CDR3 protein. The sample lists 200,000 or so distinct CDR3 sequences; just under 6.5% were seen once. This specimen comes from a study of T-cell reconstitution after alpha-beta-depleted transplantation in children. General observations from the study: One year after transplant, T-cell counts and diversity came mostly from newly produced T cells.

The source is a girl younger than two with combined immunodeficiency, due to receive a stem cell transplant. This chain uses TRBV10-3 with TRBJ1-5, with D tentatively TRBD1 (5 bases). Sequences were derived from PBMCs, sampled before TCRalphabeta/CD19-depleted stem cell transplant. The CDR3 region is CAISESSGLGLPQHF. DNA of the CDR3: TGTGCCATCAGTGAGTCGTCGGGGCTCGGGCTGCCCCAGCATTTT.